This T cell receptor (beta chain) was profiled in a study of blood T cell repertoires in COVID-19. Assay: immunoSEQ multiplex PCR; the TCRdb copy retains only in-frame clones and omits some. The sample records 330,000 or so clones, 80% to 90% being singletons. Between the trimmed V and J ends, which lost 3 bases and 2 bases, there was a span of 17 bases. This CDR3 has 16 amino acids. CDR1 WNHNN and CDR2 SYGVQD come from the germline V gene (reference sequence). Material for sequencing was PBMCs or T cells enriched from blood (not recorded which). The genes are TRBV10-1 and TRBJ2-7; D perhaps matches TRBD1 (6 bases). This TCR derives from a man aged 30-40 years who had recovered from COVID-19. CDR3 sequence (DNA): TGCGCCAGCAGTGATGTGGACAGAACGGCGGCCTACGAGCAGTACTTC. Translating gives CASSDVDRTAAYEQYF.